This T cell receptor (beta chain) comes out of a study of T cell clonality in common variable immunodeficiency (dated by TCRdb to the mid-2010s). The paper as a whole reports these results and caveats: CVID TCRbeta sequences reportedly showed fewer deletions and N-nucleotide insertions and lacked highly modified clones with 13 or more V deletions. Healthy controls shared more TCRbeta clones with each other than CVID subjects shared among themselves (p < 0.0001). Even though DNA input was the same, control samples had an average of roughly 76,000 unique sequences each, compared with approximately 32,000 in CVID samples. It was noted by the authors that sequencing of the repertoires of T cell subpopulations would be needed to clarify the cause of the increased clonality in CVID. Correlations between repertoire features and clinical complications were limited by patient heterogeneity within the CVID cohort. TCRbeta clonality was higher in CVID subjects than in healthy controls (t-test p = 0.018), and the increase was most characteristic of about a third of subjects.

The germline V gene supplies CDR1 SGHTA and CDR2 FQGTGA. Deletion took 6 bases off V and 8 bases off J, with a span of 17 bases between the germline ends. The CDR3 contains 15 residues, cysteine and phenylalanine counted. The DNA shown is the part of the CDR3 that was read: 36 bases, in frame from base 1. For sequencing input, CVID and control samples contributed equivalent amounts of genomic DNA. For every sample, a 60 bp segment covering the rearranged TCRbeta CDR3 region was amplified and then sequenced. The immunoSEQ assay, a bias-corrected multiplex PCR with high-throughput sequencing, was employed for TCRbeta amplification. In the authors' own workflow: Every unique nucleotide sequence counted as a clone and was annotated with V, D and J genes, copy number and frequency. Sequences were labeled productive if in frame, and non-productive if out of frame or containing stop codons. As previously described, clonality was calculated on the basis of Shannon's entropy. Mean CDR3 Kyte-Doolittle hydropathy was derived from the predicted amino acid sequences of productive clones. The R hclust function was used to hierarchically cluster scaled V gene usage with Manhattan distance and complete linkage. Sharing of clones by CDR3 amino acid sequence was evaluated through resampling of 12 repertoires per group over 100 rounds. The repertoires were searched for 65 to 85 published EBV-specific TCRbeta sequences and 200 to 300 published CMV-specific TCRbeta sequences. After two CVID samples that produced fewer than 10,000 sequences were dropped from the analysis, 35 to 50 CVID repertoires remained. TCRdb's version of the immuneACCESS table is confined to in-frame rearrangements and falls short of the full clone set. An unresolved V gene accounts for under half of the shortfall where checked; the remainder is of unknown origin. V and J calls and clone size are given by that table; D and trimming were obtained from the DNA. For this sample, 15,000 to 20,000 clones are listed, none of them singletons. The ten largest clones add up to 6% to 8.5% of the sample.

Diagnosis of CVID followed standard criteria, namely serum IgG, IgA and/or IgM below the normal range together with specific antibody deficiency. The CVID group comprised some 44 subjects, 15 or so female and about 29 male, aged roughly 8 to 65 years with a mean age of around 36. Predominantly Caucasian heritage was noted among both the CVID patients and the healthy controls. At the time of study participation, every CVID subject had been on replacement immunoglobulin therapy for one year or longer. At blood collection, none of the CVID subjects was ill or on immunomodulatory or immunosuppressive medication. Heparinized peripheral whole blood samples of about 5 to 8 ml were collected from each donor. Genomic DNA from adults with common variable immune deficiency (CVID) and from healthy adult controls was used to sequence TCRbeta CDR3 repertoires. Diluted blood was subjected to density centrifugation over Hypaque 1077 or Ficoll-Paque for isolation of peripheral blood mononuclear cells. Genomic DNA was obtained from unsorted mononuclear cells through either Qiagen column purification or a centrifugation-based method.

For this clone: The clone's antigen remains unknown. The read ends 3 residues shy of where the CDR3 ends; the end is completed using the germline J gene.

This sequence uses TRBV7-3 and TRBJ1-6, with no reliable assignment of the D segment. Sequenced: peripheral blood mononuclear cells. The source is a human donor with common variable immunodeficiency. CDR3 bases read: TGTGCCAGCAGTGAGTCCGGGTCACGCTATTCACCC. Protein translation: CASSESGSRYSP. The full-length CDR3 reads as CASSESGSRYSPLHF.